This T cell receptor (beta chain) was captured in a study of blood T cells in healthy people across ages. Through a sample-barcoded 5' primer and a J-beta primer mix, a second PCR was run for roughly 6 to 12 cycles. TCRdb re-called the 5' RACE reads with MiXCR, one entry per CDR3 protein. Found here are 1.5 million or so distinct CDR3 sequences, approximately 42% of them singletons; the top ten hold 6.5% to 10%. The CDR3 is 14 amino acids. Germline lookup yields CDR1 MNHEY and CDR2 SVGAGI. V was trimmed by 8 bases and J by 5 bases, leaving 18 bases between them. The sequenced sample consisted of blood. This sequence joins TRBV6-5 and TRBJ1-2; possible D gene TRBD1, 5 bases. The sequence was collected from a woman aged 18 to 35 in good health. CDR3 coding DNA: TGTGCCAGCTGGGGGGAACGGGGGGGGTATGGCTACACCTTC. Protein: CASWGERGGYGYTF.